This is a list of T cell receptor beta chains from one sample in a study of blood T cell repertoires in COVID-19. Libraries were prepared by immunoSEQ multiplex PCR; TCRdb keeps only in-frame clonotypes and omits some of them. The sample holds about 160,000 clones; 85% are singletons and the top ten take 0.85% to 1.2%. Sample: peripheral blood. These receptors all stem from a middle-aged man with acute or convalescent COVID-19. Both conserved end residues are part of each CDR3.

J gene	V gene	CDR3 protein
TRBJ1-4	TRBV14	CASSQLQGNEKLFF
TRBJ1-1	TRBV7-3	CASSLVRAGTSAEAFF
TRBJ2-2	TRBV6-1	CASSDHKGGAGELFF
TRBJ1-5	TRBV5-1	CASSLGDRGQPQHF
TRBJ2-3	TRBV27	CASSITGVSIDTQYF
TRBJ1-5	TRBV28	CASSLLLEAVSNQPQHF
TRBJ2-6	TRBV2	CASNSPGAAGANVLTF
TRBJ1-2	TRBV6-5	CASSFRQGSYGYTF
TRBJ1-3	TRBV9	CASSGVPSGNTIYF
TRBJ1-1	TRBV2	CAEGGNTEAFF